Listed here is a single T cell receptor (beta chain). Its antigen is as yet unknown. The data were obtained in a study of T-cell reconstitution after alpha-beta-depleted transplantation in children. Regarding the study as a whole: After transplant, high TCRbeta diversity at day 60 in some patients arose from surviving recipient T cells and thymic progenitors. About two months after transplant, alpha-beta T cells reportedly came from several hundred expanded graft clones.

With V trimmed by 1 base and J by 0 bases, 7 bases remained unmatched. The V gene's germline CDR1 is MNHNS and CDR2 SASEGT. The CDR3 spans 18 residues. Unique molecular identifiers were used to barcode this TCRbeta library. TCRdb reprocessed the PCR reads with MiXCR, giving one entry per CDR3 protein. The sample gives hundreds of thousands of distinct CDR3 sequences, 10% to 15% of which show up once; around 2% is in the top ten. This TCR derives from a male patient younger than 18 who had a stem cell transplant for acute myeloid leukemia, so the T cells may come from the graft donor. The V gene is TRBV6-1, the J gene TRBJ2-1; 9 bases agree with TRBD2. The starting material was PBMCs, mostly from graft donor cells, obtained 360 days after TCRalphabeta/CD19-depleted stem cell transplant. CDR3 in amino acids: CASSEGLLAGSSYNEQFF. Written as DNA, the CDR3 is TGTGCCAGCAGTGAAGGGTTGCTAGCGGGGAGCTCCTACAATGAGCAGTTCTTC.